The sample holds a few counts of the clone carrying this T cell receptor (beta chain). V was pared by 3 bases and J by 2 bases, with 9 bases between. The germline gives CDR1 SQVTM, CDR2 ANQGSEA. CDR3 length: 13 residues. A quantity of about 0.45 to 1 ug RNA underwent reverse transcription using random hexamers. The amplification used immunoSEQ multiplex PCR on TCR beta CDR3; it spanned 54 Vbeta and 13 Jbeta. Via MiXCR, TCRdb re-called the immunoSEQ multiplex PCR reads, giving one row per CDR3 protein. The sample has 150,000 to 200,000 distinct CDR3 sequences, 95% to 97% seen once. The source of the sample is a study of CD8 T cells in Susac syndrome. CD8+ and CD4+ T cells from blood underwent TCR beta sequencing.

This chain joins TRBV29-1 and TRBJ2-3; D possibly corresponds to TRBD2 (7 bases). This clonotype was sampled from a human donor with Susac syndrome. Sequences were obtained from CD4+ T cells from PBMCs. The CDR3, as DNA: TGCAGCGTTGAGGCGGGGGCCACAGATACGCAGTATTTT. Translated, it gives CSVEAGATDTQYF.